The rows below give T cell receptor beta chains drawn from one sample of a study of blood T cell repertoires in COVID-19. This table comes from immunoSEQ multiplex PCR, and its TCRdb copy is limited to in-frame clones, with some not included. The sample holds 200,000 to 250,000 clones; about 83% are singletons and the top ten take 4.8%. Specimen: PBMCs or T cells enriched from blood (not recorded which). Receptors were obtained from a woman between 45 and 65 years old who had been exposed to COVID-19. Each CDR3 is given with its conserved first and last residue.

v_call cdr3_aa
TRBV3-1/TRBV3-2 CASSRLRDSPLHF
TRBV10-2 CASRVTGFTEAFF
TRBV15 CATSRGGTGEHYGYTF
TRBV9 CASSLTKSSGNTIYF
TRBV10-2 CASSSGGSSNTGELFF
TRBV7-9 CASSFSSDYIATNEKLFF
TRBV19 CASKEYGTAGLNQPQHF
TRBV7-9 CASSPGRFEGAYQPQHF
TRBV24-1 CAAGTAYGYTF
TRBV11-2 CASSSSGSGTGELFF
TRBV18 CASSLNLPEAFF
TRBV11-2 CASSLGWGQGTNGYTF
TRBV2 CASSGPGDRKPQHF
TRBV6-4 CASREQGFGKGYTF
TRBV27 CASSSVGTYGYTF
TRBV2 CASRQGNSPLHF
TRBV7-2 CASSRGTGGEKLFF
TRBV6-5 CASSPIGGGYTF
TRBV19 CASSSPQKSAEQYF
TRBV5-1 CASSSSGTPGPLHF
TRBV6-2/TRBV6-3 CASSYSTSGTYEQYF
TRBV7-2 CASSPFPGEGYGYTF
TRBV9 CASSVGSGTGELFF
TRBV15 CATSPTSGGAGETQYF
TRBV10-3 CATLSSGGNYNEQFF
TRBV4-1 CASSHAGTGGKNEQFF
TRBV6-5 CASKAGGWGTEAFF
TRBV20-1 CSASPASGATDTQYF
TRBV10-3 CAISESTGEGEKLFF
TRBV5-1 CASSPTSGYNEQFF
TRBV16 CASTQSGEGGYGYTF
TRBV5-8 CASSLQGGTQYF
TRBV7-2 CASSLRGLSSGTQYF
TRBV20-1 CSARGNTEAFF
TRBV28 CASSLGQGAVDTQYF
TRBV9 CASSFGQGSKAGELFF
TRBV7-9 CASSYPGSPLHF
TRBV15 CATSRDFALAETQYF
TRBV3-1/TRBV3-2 CASSQVSGDTQYF
TRBV3-1/TRBV3-2 CASSQATGERGYTF
TRBV14 CASSQDSVPRVSSYNEQFF
TRBV7-9 CASSSLGGPNTEAFF
TRBV15 CAASIRGFGTGELFF
TRBV10-3 CAIRGTGDSGNTIYF
TRBV19 CASKDNSNTEAFF
TRBV6-5 CASTRTGSTSNEQFF
TRBV25-1 CASSVSPNYGYTF
TRBV24-1 CATSEDSYGYTF
TRBV10-1 CASSDGKGGRYEQYF
TRBV9 CASSVASGRWGNTIYF
TRBV21-1 CASSQGLPNQPQHF
TRBV9 CASSGTGSPLYGYTF
TRBV5-6 CASSSRRYTTGGMRDGYTF
TRBV7-9 CASSAGQLVEAHNSPLHF